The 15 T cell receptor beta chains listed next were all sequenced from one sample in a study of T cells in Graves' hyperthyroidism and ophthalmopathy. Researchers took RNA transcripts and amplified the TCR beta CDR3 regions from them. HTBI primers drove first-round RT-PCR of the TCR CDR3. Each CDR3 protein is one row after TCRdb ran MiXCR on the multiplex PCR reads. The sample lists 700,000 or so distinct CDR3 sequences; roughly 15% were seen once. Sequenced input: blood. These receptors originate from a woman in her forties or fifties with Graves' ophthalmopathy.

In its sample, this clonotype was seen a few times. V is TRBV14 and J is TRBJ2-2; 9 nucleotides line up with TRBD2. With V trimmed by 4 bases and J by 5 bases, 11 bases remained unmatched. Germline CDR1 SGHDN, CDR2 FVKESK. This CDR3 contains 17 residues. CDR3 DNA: TGTGCCAGCAGCCCCCCGGGGCTAGCGGGACTTACCGGGGAGCTGTTTTTT. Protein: CASSPPGLAGLTGELFF.

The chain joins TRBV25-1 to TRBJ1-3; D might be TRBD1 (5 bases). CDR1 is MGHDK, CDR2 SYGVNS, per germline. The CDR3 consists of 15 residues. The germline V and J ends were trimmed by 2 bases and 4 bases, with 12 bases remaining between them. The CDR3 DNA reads TGTGCCAGCAGTGAAAGACAGCCACTAGGAAACACCATATATTTT. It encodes CASSERQPLGNTIYF.

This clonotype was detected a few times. CDR3 bases: TGTGCCACCAGTGATTTCAGGGGGCGAGGGACTAGGCCCACCCGGAATTACAATGAGCAGTTCTTC. Encoded protein: CATSDFRGRGTRPTRNYNEQFF. The V and J genes are TRBV24-1 and TRBJ2-1; D is perhaps TRBD1 or TRBD2 (8 bases each). CDR3 length equals 22 residues. Trimming took off 1 base at V and 4 bases at J, with 31 bases between the two ends. Germline V gene data show CDR1 as KGHDR and CDR2 as SFDVKD.

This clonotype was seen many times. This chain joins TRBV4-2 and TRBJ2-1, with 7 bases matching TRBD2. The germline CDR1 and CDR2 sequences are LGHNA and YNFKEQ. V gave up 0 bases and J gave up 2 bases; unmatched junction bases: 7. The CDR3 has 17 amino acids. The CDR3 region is CASSQEWGGRPYNEQFF. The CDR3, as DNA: TGTGCCAGCAGCCAAGAATGGGGCGGGAGACCCTACAATGAGCAGTTCTTC.

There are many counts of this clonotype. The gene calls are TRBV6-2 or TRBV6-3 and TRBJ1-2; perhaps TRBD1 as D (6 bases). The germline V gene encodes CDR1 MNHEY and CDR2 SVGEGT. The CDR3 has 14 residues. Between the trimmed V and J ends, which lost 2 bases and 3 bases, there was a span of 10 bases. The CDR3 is CASSYGQPHYGYTF. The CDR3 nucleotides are TGTGCCAGCAGTTACGGACAGCCCCACTATGGCTACACCTTC.

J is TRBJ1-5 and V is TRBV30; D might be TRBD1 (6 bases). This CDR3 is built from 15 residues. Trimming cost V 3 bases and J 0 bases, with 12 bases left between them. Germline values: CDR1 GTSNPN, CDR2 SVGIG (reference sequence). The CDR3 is CAWREQGSSNQPQHF. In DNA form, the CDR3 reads TGTGCCTGGAGAGAACAGGGATCTAGCAATCAGCCCCAGCATTTT.

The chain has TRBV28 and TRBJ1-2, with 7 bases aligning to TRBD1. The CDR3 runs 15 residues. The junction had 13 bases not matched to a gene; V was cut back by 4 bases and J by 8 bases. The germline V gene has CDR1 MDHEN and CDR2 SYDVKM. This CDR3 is CASSSHYRGGGGYTF. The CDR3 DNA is TGTGCCAGCAGTTCCCACTACCGGGGAGGGGGCGGCTACACCTTC.

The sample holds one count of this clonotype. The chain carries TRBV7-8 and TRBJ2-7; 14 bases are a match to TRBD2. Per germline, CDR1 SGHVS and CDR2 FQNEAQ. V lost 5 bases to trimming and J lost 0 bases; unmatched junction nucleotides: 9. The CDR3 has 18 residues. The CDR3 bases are TGTGCCAGCAGCCTAGACGGGACTAGCGGGAGCTTCTCCTACGAGCAGTACTTC. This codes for CASSLDGTSGSFSYEQYF.

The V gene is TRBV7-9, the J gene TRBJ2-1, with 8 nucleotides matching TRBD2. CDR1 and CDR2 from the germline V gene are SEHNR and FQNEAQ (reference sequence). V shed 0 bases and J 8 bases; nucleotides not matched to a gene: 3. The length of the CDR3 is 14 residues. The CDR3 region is CASSLAGTSHEQFF. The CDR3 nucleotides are TGTGCCAGCAGCTTAGCAGGGACTAGTCATGAGCAGTTCTTC.

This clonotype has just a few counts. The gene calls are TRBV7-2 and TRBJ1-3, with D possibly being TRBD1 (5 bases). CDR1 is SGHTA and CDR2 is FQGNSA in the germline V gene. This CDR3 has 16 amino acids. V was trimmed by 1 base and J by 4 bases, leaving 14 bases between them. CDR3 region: CASSLVGPGNGNTIYF. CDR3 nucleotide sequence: TGTGCCAGCAGCTTAGTTGGGCCAGGGAACGGAAACACCATATATTTT.

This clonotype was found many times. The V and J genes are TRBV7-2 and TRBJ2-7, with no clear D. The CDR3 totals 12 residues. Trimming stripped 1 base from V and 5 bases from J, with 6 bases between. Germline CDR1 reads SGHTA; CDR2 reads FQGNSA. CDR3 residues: CASSLVVNEQYF. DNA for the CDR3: TGTGCCAGCAGCTTAGTAGTCAACGAGCAGTACTTC.

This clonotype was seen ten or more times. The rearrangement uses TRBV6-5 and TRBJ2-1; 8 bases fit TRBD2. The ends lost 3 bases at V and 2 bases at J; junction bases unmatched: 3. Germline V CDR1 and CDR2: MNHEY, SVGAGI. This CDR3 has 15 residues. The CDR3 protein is CASSYAGGTYNEQFF. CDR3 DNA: TGTGCCAGCAGTTATGCGGGAGGTACCTACAATGAGCAGTTCTTC.

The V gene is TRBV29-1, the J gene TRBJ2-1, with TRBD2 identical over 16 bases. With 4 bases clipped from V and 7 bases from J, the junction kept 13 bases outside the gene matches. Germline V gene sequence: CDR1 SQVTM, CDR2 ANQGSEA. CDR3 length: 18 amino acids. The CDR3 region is CSVGGRGTSGRAQNEQFF. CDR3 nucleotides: TGCAGCGTTGGGGGGCGGGGGACTAGCGGGAGGGCCCAAAATGAGCAGTTCTTC.

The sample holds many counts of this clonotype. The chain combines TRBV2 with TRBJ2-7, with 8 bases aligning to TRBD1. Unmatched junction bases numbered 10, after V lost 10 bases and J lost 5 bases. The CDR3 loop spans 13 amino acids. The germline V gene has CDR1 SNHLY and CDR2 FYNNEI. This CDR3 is CATSTGETDEQYF. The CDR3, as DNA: TGTGCCACCTCGACAGGGGAGACTGACGAGCAGTACTTC.

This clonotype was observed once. CDR3 nucleotide sequence: TGTGCCAGCAGAGACCCCCCCCAAATCGGGCGGTTCCACGAGCAGTACTTC. This codes for CASRDPPQIGRFHEQYF. The V call is TRBV6-1, the J call TRBJ2-7, with D unresolved. V lost 6 bases and J 5 bases, leaving 26 bases between the germline ends. The CDR3 length is 17 residues. CDR1 and CDR2 (germline): MNHNS, SASEGT.